This TCR beta chain was sequenced in a study of blood T cell repertoires in COVID-19. Looking at the study overall: From T cells, B-cell-depleted T cells, or PBMCs came the material, which was cDNA or gDNA.

Germline lookup yields CDR1 MNHEY and CDR2 SVGAGI. V gave up 0 bases and J gave up 10 bases, with 10 bases separating them. The CDR3 is 13 amino acids. Here immunoSEQ multiplex PCR was the method, and the copy in TCRdb shows in-frame clones only, minus some. Here the sample spans 200,000 or so clones, roughly 84% being singletons. This clone was seen just once. The sample consisted of PBMCs or T cells enriched from blood (not recorded which). This clonotype was sampled from a man aged 25-45 years in a cohort exposed to, infected with or recovered from COVID-19 (not recorded which). V and J are TRBV6-5 and TRBJ2-1; the D gene is possibly TRBD2 (6 bases). As DNA, the CDR3 is TGTGCCAGCAGTTACTCGGAGGGTTGGGAGCAGTTCTTC. It specifies CASSYSEGWEQFF.